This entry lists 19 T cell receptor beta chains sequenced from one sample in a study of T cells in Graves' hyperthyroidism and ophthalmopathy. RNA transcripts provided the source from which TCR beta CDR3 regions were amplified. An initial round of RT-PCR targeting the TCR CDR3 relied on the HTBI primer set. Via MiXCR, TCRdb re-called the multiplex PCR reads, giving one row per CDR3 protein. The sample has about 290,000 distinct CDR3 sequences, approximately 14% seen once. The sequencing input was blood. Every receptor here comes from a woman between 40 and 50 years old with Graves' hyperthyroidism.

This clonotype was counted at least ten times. CDR3 in amino acids: CATSRDLLSTSVSYEQYF. The DNA for the CDR3 is TGTGCCACCAGCAGAGATCTCTTATCGACTAGCGTATCCTACGAGCAGTACTTC. V gene TRBV15 combines with J gene TRBJ2-7; 8 positions agree with TRBD2. The V and J ends lost 0 bases and 1 base, in that order; junction bases with no gene match: 11. This CDR3 is built from 18 residues. CDR1 LNHNV and CDR2 YYDKDF come from the germline V gene (reference sequence).

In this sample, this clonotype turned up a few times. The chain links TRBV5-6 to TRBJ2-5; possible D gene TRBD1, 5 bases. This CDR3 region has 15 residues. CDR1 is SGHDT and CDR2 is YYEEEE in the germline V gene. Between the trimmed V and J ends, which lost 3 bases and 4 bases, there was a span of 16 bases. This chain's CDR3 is CASSSDTGSPETQYF. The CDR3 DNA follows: TGTGCCAGCAGCTCGGATACAGGTTCCCCAGAGACCCAGTACTTC.

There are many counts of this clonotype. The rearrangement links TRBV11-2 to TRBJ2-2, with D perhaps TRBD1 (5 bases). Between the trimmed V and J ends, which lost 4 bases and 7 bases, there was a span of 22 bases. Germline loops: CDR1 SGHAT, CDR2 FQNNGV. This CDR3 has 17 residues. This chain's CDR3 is CASSSRAGQGIDGELFF. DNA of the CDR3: TGTGCCAGCAGCTCCCGGGCTGGACAAGGTATCGACGGGGAGCTGTTTTTT.

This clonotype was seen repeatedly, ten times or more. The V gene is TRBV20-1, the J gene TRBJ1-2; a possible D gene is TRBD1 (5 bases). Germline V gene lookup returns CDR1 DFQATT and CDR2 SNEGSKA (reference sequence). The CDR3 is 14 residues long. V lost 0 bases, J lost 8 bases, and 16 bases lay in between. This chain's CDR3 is CSARDHAGLGGYTF. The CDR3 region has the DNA TGCAGTGCTAGAGATCATGCAGGGCTGGGAGGCTACACCTTC.

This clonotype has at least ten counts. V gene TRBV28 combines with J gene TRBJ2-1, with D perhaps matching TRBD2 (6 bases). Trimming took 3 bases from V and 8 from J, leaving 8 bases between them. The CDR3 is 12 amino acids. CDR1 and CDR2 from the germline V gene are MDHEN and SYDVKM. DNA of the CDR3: TGTGCCAGCAGTTTGTCGGGGGATGAGCAGTTCTTC. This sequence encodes CASSLSGDEQFF.

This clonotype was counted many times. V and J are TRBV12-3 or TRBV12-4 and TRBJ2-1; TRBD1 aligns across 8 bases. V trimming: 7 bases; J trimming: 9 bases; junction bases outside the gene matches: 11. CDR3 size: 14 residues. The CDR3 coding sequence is TGTGCCAGCATCCGACAGGGGATAGTGGGTGAGCAGTTCTTC. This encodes CASIRQGIVGEQFF.

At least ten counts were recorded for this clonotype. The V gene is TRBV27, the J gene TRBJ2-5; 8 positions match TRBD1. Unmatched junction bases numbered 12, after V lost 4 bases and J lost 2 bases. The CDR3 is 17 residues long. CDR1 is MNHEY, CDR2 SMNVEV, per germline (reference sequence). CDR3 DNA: TGTGCCAGCAGTTCATTGGGTGTCGGACAGGGTCAAGAGACCCAGTACTTC. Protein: CASSSLGVGQGQETQYF.

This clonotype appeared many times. CDR3 sequence reads: CASSQTGNYGYTF. The CDR3 nucleotides read TGTGCCAGCAGTCAGACAGGGAACTATGGCTACACCTTC. This chain connects TRBV6-2 or TRBV6-3 to TRBJ1-2; 7 bases match TRBD1. Trimming at V came to 5 bases and at J to 2 bases, leaving 2 bases not matched to a gene. Germline V gives CDR1 MNHEY, CDR2 SVGEGT. The CDR3 has 13 amino acids.

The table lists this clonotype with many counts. CDR3 protein: CASNPTGWNGYTF. The DNA of the CDR3 is TGTGCCAGCAACCCGACAGGGTGGAATGGCTACACCTTC. J is TRBJ1-2 and V is TRBV6-1; 7 positions match TRBD1. This CDR3 contains 13 residues. CDR1 is MNHNS and CDR2 is SASEGT in the germline V gene. V dropped 7 bases and J dropped 6; count of bases not matched to a gene: 8.

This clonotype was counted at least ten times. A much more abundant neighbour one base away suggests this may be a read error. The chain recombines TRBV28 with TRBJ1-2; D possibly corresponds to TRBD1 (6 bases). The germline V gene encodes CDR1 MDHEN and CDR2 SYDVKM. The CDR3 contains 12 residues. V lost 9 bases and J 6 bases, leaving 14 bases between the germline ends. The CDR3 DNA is TGTGCCAGTCAACAGGGTTCCCATGGCTACACCTTC. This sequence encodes CASQQGSHGYTF.

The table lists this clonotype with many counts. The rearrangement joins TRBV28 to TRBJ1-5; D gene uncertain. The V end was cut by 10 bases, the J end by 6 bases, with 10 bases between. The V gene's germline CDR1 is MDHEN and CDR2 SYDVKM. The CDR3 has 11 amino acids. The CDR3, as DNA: TGTGCCACCGGACCCACTCAGCCCCAGCATTTT. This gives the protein CATGPTQPQHF. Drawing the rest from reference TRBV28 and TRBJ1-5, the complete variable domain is DVKVTQSSRYLVKRTGEKVFLECVQDMDHENMFWYRQDPGLGLRLIYFSYDVKMKEKGDIPEGYSVSREKKERFSLILESASTNQTSMYLCATGPTQPQHFGDGTRLSIL.

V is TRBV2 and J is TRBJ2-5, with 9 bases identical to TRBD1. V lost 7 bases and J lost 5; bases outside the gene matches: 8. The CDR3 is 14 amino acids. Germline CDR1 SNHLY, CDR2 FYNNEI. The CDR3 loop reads CASTPGQGLETQYF. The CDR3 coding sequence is TGTGCCAGCACACCGGGACAGGGTTTGGAGACCCAGTACTTC. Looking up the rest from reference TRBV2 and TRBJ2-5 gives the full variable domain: EPEVTQTPSHQVTQMGQEVILRCVPISNHLYFYWYRQILGQKVEFLVSFYNNEISEKSEIFDDQFSVERPDGSNFTLKIRSTKLEDSAMYFCASTPGQGLETQYFGPGTRLLVL.

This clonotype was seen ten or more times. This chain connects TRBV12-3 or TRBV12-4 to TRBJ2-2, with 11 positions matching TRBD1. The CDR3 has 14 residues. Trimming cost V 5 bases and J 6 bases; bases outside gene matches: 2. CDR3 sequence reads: CASSPGQGAGELFF. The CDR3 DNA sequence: TGTGCCAGCAGTCCGGGACAGGGGGCCGGGGAGCTGTTTTTT.

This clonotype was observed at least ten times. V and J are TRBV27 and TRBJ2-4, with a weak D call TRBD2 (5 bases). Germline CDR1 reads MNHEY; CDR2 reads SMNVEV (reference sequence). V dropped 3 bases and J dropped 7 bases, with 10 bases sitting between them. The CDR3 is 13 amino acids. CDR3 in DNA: TGTGCCAGCAGTTTCTGGGGAGAGAACATTCAGTACTTC. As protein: CASSFWGENIQYF.

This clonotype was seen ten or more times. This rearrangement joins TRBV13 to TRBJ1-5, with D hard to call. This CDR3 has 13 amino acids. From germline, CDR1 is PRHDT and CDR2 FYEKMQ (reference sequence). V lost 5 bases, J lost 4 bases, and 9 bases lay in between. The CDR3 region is CASSDHPNQPQHF. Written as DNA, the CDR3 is TGTGCCAGCAGCGACCACCCTAATCAGCCCCAGCATTTT.

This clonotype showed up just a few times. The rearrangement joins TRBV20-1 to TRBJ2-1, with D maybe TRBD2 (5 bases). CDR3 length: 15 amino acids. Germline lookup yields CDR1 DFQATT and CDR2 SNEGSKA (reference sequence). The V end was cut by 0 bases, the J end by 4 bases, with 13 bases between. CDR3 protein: CSARDPLDSYNEQFF. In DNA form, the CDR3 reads TGCAGTGCTAGAGACCCCCTGGACTCTTACAATGAGCAGTTCTTC.

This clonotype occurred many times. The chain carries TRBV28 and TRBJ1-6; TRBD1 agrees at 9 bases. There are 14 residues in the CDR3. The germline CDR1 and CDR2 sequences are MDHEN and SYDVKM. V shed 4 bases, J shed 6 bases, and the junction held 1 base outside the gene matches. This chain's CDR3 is CASSSGQGNSPLHF. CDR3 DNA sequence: TGTGCCAGCAGTTCGGGACAGGGTAATTCACCCCTCCACTTT.

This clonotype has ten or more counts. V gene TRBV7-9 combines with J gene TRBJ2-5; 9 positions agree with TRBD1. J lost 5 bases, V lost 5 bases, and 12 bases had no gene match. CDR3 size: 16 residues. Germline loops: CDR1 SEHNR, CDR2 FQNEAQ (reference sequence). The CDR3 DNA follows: TGTGCCAGCAGCCACGCTCCCGGGACAGGGTCCGAGACCCAGTACTTC. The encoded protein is CASSHAPGTGSETQYF.

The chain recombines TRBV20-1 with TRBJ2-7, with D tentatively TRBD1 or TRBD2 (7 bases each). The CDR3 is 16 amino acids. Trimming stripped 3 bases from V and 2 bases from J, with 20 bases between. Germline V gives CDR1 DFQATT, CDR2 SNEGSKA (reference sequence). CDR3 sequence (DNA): TGCAGTGCTAGCCAGGGGGGGTCGGGTCAGACCTACGAGCAGTACTTC. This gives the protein CSASQGGSGQTYEQYF.